This T cell receptor beta chain originates from a study of T-cell reconstitution after alpha-beta-depleted transplantation in children. Overall study findings and caveats: High day-60 TCRbeta diversity in some patients came from surviving recipient T cells and thymic progenitors. One year post-transplant, T-cell counts and diversity were largely derived from T cells produced anew.

Comments on this clonotype: The antigen is undetermined.

As it was prepared, the TCRbeta library received unique molecular identifiers. MiXCR, run by TCRdb on the PCR reads, gives a single entry per CDR3 protein. Of some 200,000 distinct CDR3 sequences in the sample, approximately 6.9% are singletons; the top ten hold approximately 6%. The V gene's germline CDR1 is SGHTA and CDR2 FQGNSA. The CDR3 is 14 amino acids. The V end lost 4 bases, the J end lost 3 bases, and 10 bases lay between the germline ends. This clonotype originated in a boy aged 2-9 years with acute lymphoblastic leukemia, due to receive a stem cell transplant. The chain uses TRBV7-2 and TRBJ1-5; D unresolved. This specimen consisted of PBMCs, obtained before TCRalphabeta/CD19-depleted stem cell transplant. The CDR3 here is CASSSRRVNQPQHF. The CDR3 DNA follows: TGTGCCAGCAGCTCCCGACGGGTCAATCAGCCCCAGCATTTT.